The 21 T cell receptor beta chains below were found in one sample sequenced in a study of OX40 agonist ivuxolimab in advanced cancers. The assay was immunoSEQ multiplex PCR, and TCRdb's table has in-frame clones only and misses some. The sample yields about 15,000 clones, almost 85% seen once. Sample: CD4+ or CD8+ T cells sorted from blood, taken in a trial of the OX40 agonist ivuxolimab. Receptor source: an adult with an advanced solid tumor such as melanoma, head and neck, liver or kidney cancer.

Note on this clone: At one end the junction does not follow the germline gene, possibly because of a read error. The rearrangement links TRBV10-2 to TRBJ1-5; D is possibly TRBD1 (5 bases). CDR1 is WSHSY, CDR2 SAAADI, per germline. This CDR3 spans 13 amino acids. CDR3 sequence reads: CACSGGSGQPQHF. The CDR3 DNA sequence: TGCGCCTGCAGCGGGGGGTCGGGTCAGCCCCAGCATTTT.

CDR3 region: CAWSVGGHSNQPQHF. The CDR3, as DNA: TGTGCCTGGAGTGTAGGGGGGCATAGCAATCAGCCCCAGCATTTT. The chain uses TRBV30 and TRBJ1-5; maybe TRBD1 (6 bases). This CDR3 spans 15 amino acids. Germline CDR1 is GTSNPN and CDR2 is SVGIG (reference sequence). V was trimmed by 0 bases and J by 0 bases, leaving 9 bases between them. Filled out from reference TRBV30 and TRBJ1-5, the complete variable domain reads SQTIHQWPATLVQPVGSPLSLECTVEGTSNPNLYWYRQAAGRGLQLLFYSVGIGQISSEVPQNLSASRPQDRQFILSSKKLLLSDSGFYLCAWSVGGHSNQPQHFGDGTRLSIL.

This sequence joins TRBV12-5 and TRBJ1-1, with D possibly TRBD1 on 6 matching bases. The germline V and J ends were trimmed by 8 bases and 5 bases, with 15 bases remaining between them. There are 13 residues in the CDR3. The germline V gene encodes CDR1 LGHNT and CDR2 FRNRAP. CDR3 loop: CASKGIQGTEAFF. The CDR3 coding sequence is TGTGCTAGTAAAGGAATACAGGGTACTGAAGCTTTCTTT.

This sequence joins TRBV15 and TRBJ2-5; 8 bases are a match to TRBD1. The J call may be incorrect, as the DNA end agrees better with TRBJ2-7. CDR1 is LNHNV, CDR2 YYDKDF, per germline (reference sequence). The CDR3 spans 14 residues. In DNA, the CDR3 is TGTGCCACCAGCAGAGCTACAGGGGGCTACGAGCAGTACTTC. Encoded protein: CATSRATGGYEQYF.

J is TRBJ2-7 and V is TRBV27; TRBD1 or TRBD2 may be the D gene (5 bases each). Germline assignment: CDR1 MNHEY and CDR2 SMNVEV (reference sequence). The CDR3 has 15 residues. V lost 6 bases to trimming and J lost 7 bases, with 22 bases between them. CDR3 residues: CASRTGTGTSREQYF. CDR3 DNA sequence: TGTGCCAGCAGGACGGGGACGGGGACCTCGCGAGAGCAGTACTTC.

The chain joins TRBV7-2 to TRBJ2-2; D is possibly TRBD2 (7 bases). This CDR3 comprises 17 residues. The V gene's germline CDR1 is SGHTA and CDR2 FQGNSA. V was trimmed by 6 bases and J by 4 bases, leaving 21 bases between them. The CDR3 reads CASSPTGGGRRTGELFF. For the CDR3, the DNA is TGTGCCAGCAGTCCGACCGGGGGCGGGAGACGCACCGGGGAGCTGTTTTTT.

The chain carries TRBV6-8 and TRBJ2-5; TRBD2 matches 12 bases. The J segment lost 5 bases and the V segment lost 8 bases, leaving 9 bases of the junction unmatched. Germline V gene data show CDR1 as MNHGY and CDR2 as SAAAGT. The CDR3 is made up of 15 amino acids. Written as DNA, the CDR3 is TGTGCCAGCCCCCCTAGCGGGAGGGCCTGTGAGACCCAGTACTTC. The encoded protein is CASPPSGRACETQYF.

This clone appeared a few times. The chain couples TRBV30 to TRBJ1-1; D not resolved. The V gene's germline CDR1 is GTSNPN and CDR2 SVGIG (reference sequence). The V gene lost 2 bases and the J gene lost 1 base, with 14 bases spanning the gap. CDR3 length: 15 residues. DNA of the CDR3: TGTGCCTGGAGTCAAGACATCAGTAGGAACACTGAAGCTTTCTTT. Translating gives CAWSQDISRNTEAFF.

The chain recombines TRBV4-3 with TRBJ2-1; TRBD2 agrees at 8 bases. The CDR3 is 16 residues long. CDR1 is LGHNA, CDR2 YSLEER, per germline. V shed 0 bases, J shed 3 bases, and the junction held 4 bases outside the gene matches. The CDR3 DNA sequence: TGCGCCAGCAGCCAAGATGGTAGCGGGATCTACAATGAGCAGTTCTTC. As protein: CASSQDGSGIYNEQFF.

CDR3 in DNA: TGTGCCAGCAGCTTAGGACTAGGGATGGATGAGCAGTTCTTC. As protein: CASSLGLGMDEQFF. J is TRBJ2-1 and V is TRBV7-3; 7 nucleotides align to TRBD2. Germline CDR1 and CDR2: SGHTA and FQGTGA. This CDR3 is built from 14 residues. V lost 2 bases to trimming and J lost 8 bases; unmatched junction nucleotides: 6.

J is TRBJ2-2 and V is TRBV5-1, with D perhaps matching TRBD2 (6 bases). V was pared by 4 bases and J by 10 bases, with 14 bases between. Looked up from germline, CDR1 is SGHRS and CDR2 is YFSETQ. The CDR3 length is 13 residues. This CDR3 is CASSRGLAEELFF. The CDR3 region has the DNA TGCGCCAGCAGCCGAGGATTAGCGGAGGAGCTGTTTTTT.

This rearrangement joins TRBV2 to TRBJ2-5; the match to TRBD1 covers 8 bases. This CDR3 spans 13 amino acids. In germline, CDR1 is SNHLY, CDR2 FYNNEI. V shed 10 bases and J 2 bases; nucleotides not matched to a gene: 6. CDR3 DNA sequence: TGTGCCACCGGAGGACAGGGTCAAGAGACCCAGTACTTC. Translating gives CATGGQGQETQYF.

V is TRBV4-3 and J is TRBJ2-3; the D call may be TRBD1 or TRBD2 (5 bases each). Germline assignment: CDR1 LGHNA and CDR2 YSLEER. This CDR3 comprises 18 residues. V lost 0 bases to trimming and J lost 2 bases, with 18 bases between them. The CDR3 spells CASSQDEGWTLTTDTQYF. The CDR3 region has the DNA TGCGCCAGCAGCCAAGATGAGGGGTGGACCCTCACCACAGATACGCAGTATTTT.

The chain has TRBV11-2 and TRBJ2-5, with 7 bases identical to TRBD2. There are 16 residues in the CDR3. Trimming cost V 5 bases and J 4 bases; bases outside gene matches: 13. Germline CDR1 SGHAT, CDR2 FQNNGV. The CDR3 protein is CASSPGEGITGETQYF. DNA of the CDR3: TGTGCCAGCAGCCCGGGGGAGGGGATTACTGGAGAGACCCAGTACTTC. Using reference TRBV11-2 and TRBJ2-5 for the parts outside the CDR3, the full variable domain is EAGVAQSPRYKIIEKRQSVAFWCNPISGHATLYWYQQILGQGPKLLIQFQNNGVVDDSQLPKDRFSAERLKGVDSTLKIQPAKLEDSAVYLCASSPGEGITGETQYFGPGTRLLVL.

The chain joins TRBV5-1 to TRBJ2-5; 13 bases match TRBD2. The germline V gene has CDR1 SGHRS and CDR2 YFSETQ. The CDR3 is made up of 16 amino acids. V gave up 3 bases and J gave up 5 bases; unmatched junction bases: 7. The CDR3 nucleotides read TGCGCCAGCAGCTCCGGGACTAGCGGGACAGCGGAGACCCAGTACTTC. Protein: CASSSGTSGTAETQYF.

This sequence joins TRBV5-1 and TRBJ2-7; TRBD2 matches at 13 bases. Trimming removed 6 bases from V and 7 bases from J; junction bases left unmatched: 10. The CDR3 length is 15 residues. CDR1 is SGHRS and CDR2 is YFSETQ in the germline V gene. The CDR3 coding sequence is TGCGCCAGCAAGGTCGGACTAGCGGGAGACGATGAGCAGTACTTC. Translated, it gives CASKVGLAGDDEQYF.

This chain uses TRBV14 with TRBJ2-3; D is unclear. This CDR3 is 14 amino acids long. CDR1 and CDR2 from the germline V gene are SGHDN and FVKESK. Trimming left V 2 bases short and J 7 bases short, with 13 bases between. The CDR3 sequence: CASSQTAVPNTQYF. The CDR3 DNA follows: TGTGCCAGCAGCCAAACAGCAGTCCCGAATACGCAGTATTTT. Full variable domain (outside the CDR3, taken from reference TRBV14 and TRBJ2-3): EAGVTQFPSHSVIEKGQTVTLRCDPISGHDNLYWYRRVMGKEIKFLLHFVKESKQDESGMPNNRFLAERTGGTYSTLKVQPAELEDSGVYFCASSQTAVPNTQYFGPGTRLTVL.

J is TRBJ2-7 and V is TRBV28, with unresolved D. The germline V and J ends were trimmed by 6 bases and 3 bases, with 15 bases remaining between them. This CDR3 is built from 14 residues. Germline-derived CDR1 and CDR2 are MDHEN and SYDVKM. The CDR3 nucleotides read TGTGCCAGCAGCTTCTCACCCCGCAACTACGAGCAGTACTTC. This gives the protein CASSFSPRNYEQYF. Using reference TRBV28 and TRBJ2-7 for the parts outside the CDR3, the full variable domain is DVKVTQSSRYLVKRTGEKVFLECVQDMDHENMFWYRQDPGLGLRLIYFSYDVKMKEKGDIPEGYSVSREKKERFSLILESASTNQTSMYLCASSFSPRNYEQYFGPGTRLTVT.

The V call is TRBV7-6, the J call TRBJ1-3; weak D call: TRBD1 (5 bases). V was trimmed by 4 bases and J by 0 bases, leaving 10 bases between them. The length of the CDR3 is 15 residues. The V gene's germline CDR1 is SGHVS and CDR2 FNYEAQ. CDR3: CASSSRQLSGNTIYF. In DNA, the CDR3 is TGTGCCAGCAGCTCTAGACAGCTCTCTGGAAACACCATATATTTT. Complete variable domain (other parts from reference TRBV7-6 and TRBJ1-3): GAGVSQSPRYKVTKRGQDVALRCDPISGHVSLYWYRQALGQGPEFLTYFNYEAQQDKSGLPNDRFSAERPEGSISTLTIQRTEQRDSAMYRCASSSRQLSGNTIYFGEGSWLTVV.

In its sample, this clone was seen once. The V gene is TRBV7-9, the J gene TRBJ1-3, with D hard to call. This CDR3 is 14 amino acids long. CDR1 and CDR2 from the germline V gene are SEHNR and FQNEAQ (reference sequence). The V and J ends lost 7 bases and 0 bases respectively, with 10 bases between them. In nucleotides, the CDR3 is TGTGCCAGCACCCTATCCAGCTCTGGAAACACCATATATTTT. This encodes CASTLSSSGNTIYF.

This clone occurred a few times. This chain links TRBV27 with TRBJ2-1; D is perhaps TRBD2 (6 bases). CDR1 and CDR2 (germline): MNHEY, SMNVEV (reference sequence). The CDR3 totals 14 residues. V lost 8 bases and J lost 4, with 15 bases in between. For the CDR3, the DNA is TGTGCCAGCCACACTAGCCTAAATTACAATGAGCAGTTCTTC. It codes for CASHTSLNYNEQFF.